The source of this T cell receptor (beta chain) is a study of OX40 agonist ivuxolimab in advanced cancers. For this clone: Its antigen is not known.

Blood sampling took place at baseline, cycle 4 day 1, and cycle 7 day 1. Repertoires were generated with immunoSEQ multiplex PCR, while TCRdb's copy carries only in-frame clones and drops some. The table lists approximately 58,000 clones, about 82% of them singletons, with more than 2.5% in the top ten. Findings and caveats of the study: On average, CD8+ T cells had more expanded clones than CD4+.

The CDR3 is made up of 14 amino acids. Between the trimmed V and J ends, which lost 2 bases and 2 bases, there was a span of 9 bases. CDR1 and CDR2 from the germline V gene are MNHEY and SMNVEV (reference sequence). Sample: CD4+ or CD8+ T cells sorted from blood, taken in a trial of the OX40 agonist ivuxolimab. This receptor was obtained from an adult with an advanced solid tumor such as melanoma, head and neck, liver or kidney cancer. The V and J genes are TRBV27 and TRBJ2-5, with unresolved D. CDR3 in amino acids: CASSLAGRQETQYF. In DNA, the CDR3 is TGTGCCAGCAGTTTAGCCGGCAGGCAAGAGACCCAGTACTTC.